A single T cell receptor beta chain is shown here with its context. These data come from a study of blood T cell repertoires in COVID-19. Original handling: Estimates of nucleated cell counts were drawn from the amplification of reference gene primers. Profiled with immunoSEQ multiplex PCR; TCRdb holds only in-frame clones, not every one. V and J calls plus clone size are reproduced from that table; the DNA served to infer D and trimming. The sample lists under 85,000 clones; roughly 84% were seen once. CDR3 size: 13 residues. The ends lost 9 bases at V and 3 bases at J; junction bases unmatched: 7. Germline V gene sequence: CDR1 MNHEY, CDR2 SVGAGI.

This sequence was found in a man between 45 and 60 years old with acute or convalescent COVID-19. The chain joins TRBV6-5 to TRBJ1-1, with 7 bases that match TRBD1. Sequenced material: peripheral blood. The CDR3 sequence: CARETGTHTEAFF. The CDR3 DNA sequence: TGTGCCAGGGAGACAGGGACGCACACTGAAGCTTTCTTT.